These 9 T cell receptor beta chains came from one sample sequenced in a study of human T cells and chemical hapten exposure. Each cDNA molecule in the library carried unique molecular identifiers. TCRdb processed the reads anew with MiXCR; each CDR3 protein has one entry. The data contain 4,800 or so distinct CDR3 sequences, around half of them singletons. Regarding treatment: therapeutic diphenylcyclopropenone sensitization with weekly scalp DPC. This specimen was whole blood, taken before DPC sensitization or 2, 6, or about 24 weeks after (not recorded which). These receptors all stem from an adult with alopecia areata. Some clones in this sample may be carry-over from other donors' samples. This table probably holds off-target reads from a library built for another chain.

The chain couples TRBV6-6 to TRBJ2-7; TRBD1 agrees at 9 bases. The CDR3 has 16 amino acids. V was pared by 5 bases and J by 0 bases, with 8 bases of the junction left unmatched. The germline CDR1 and CDR2 sequences are MNHNY and SVGAGI (reference sequence). CDR3 sequence reads: CASSPPGTGSSYEQYF. In nucleotides, the CDR3 is TGTGCCAGCAGTCCCCCCGGGACAGGGAGCTCCTACGAGCAGTACTTC.

This chain links TRBV5-1 with TRBJ2-5, with D uncertain. V dropped 3 bases and J dropped 5 bases, with 11 bases sitting between them. The CDR3 has 13 residues. The germline V gene has CDR1 SGHRS and CDR2 YFSETQ. The CDR3 DNA follows: TGCGCCAGCAGCTCCGACTTCCGGGAGACCCAGTACTTC. It encodes CASSSDFRETQYF.

The chain joins TRBV4-1 to TRBJ1-1, with D tentatively TRBD1 (6 bases). The CDR3 sequence is 16 residues long. Germline V gives CDR1 MGHRA, CDR2 YSYEKL. Trimming took off 3 bases at V and 2 bases at J, with 16 bases between the two ends. The CDR3 reads CASSHSTGHYNTEAFF. In DNA form, the CDR3 reads TGCGCCAGCAGCCATAGTACAGGGCACTATAACACTGAAGCTTTCTTT.

The genes are TRBV5-4 and TRBJ2-7, with 8 bases fitting TRBD2. After removal of 0 bases from V and 5 bases from J, the junction contained 4 bases not matched to a gene. In germline, CDR1 is SGHNT, CDR2 YYREEE (reference sequence). The CDR3 runs to 14 residues. Here the CDR3 reads CASSLGREADEQYF. In DNA, the CDR3 is TGTGCCAGCAGCTTGGGGCGGGAGGCCGACGAGCAGTACTTC.

V is TRBV18 and J is TRBJ2-1; D gene unclear. The CDR3 is made up of 12 amino acids. Germline values: CDR1 KGHSH, CDR2 LQKENI. Trimming stripped 2 bases from V and 6 bases from J, with 5 bases between. The CDR3 region has the DNA TGTGCCAGCTCACCAGAGGCCAATGAGCAGTTCTTC. Translating gives CASSPEANEQFF.

The J gene is TRBJ2-5, the V gene TRBV7-2; D uncertain. Germline V CDR1 and CDR2: SGHTA, FQGNSA. The V gene lost 1 base and the J gene lost 0 bases, with 9 bases spanning the gap. The CDR3 extends over 15 amino acids. The CDR3 loop reads CASSLDRRDQETQYF. Here the CDR3 DNA reads TGTGCCAGCAGCTTAGATCGACGGGACCAAGAGACCCAGTACTTC.

The chain joins TRBV6-5 to TRBJ2-3; TRBD1 is a possible D gene (6 bases). This CDR3 contains 13 residues. V was trimmed by 10 bases and J by 0 bases, leaving 11 bases between them. Per the germline V gene, CDR1 is MNHEY and CDR2 is SVGAGI. CDR3 nucleotide sequence: TGTGCCACTTCCGACAGGAGCACAGATACGCAGTATTTT. It specifies CATSDRSTDTQYF.

This clonotype has only a few counts. The chain recombines TRBV9 with TRBJ2-7; D is tentatively TRBD1 or TRBD2 (5 bases each). CDR1 is SGDLS, CDR2 YYNGEE, per germline. The CDR3 has 16 residues. The V and J ends lost 3 bases and 4 bases respectively, with 20 bases between them. CDR3 DNA sequence: TGTGCCAGCAGCGGGGGACCGGGACGGTCAGGGTACGAGCAGTACTTC. Translated: CASSGGPGRSGYEQYF.

The V gene is TRBV18, the J gene TRBJ2-7; D ambiguous. Per the germline V gene, CDR1 is KGHSH and CDR2 is LQKENI. V lost 6 bases to trimming and J lost 4 bases, with 10 bases between them. This CDR3 is built from 12 residues. This CDR3 reads CASSFTSYEQYF. The CDR3 DNA sequence: TGTGCCAGCTCGTTCACCTCTTACGAGCAGTACTTC.